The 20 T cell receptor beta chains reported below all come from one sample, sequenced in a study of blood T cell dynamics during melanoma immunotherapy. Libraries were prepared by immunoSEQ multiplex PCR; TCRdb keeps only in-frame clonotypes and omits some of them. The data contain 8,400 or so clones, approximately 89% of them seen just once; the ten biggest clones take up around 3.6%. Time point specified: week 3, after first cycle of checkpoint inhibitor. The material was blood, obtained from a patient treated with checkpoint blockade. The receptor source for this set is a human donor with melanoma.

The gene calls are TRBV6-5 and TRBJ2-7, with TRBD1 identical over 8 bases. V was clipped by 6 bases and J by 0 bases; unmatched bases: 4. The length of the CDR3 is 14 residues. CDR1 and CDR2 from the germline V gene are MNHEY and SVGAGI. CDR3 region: CASRRQGPSYEQYF. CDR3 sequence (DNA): TGTGCCAGCAGACGACAGGGGCCCTCCTACGAGCAGTACTTC.

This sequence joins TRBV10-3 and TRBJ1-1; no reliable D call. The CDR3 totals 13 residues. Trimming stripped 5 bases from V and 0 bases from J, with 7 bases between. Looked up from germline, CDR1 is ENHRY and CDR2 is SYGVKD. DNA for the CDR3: TGTGCCATCAGTCTGGGGATGAACACTGAAGCTTTCTTT. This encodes CAISLGMNTEAFF.

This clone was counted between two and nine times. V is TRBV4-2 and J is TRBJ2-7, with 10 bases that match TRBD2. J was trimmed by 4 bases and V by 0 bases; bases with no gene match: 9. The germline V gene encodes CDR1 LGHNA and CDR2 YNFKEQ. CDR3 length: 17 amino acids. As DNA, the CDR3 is TGTGCCAGCAGCCAAGATTTTGCTAGCGGGAGTCGGTACGAGCAGTACTTC. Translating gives CASSQDFASGSRYEQYF.

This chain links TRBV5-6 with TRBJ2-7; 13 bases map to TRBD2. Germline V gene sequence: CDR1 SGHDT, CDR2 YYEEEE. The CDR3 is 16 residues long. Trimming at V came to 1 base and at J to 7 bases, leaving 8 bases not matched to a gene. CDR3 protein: CASSLLGLAGEWEQYF. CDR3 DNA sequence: TGTGCCAGCAGCTTGTTAGGACTAGCGGGAGAGTGGGAGCAGTACTTC.

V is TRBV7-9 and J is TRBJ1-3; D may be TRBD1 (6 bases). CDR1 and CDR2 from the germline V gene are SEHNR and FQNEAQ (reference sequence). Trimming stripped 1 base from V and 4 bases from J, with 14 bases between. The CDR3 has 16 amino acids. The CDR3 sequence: CASSLVGGPGGNTIYF. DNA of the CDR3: TGTGCCAGCAGCTTAGTAGGGGGACCAGGAGGAAACACCATATATTTT. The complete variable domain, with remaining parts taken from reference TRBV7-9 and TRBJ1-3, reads DTGVSQNPRHKITKRGQNVTFRCDPISEHNRLYWYRQTLGQGPEFLTYFQNEAQLEKSRLLSDRFSAERPKGSFSTLEIQRTEQGDSAMYLCASSLVGGPGGNTIYFGEGSWLTVV.

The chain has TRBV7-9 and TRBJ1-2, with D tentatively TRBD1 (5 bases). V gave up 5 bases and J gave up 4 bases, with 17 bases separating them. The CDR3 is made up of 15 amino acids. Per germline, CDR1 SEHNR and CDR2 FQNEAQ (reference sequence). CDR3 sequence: CASSAPPQGGYGYTF. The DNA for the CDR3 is TGTGCCAGCAGCGCACCTCCCCAGGGCGGCTATGGCTACACCTTC.

The CDR3, as DNA: TGTGCCAGCAGACCACACGTCTATAATTCACCCCTCCACTTT. Encoded protein: CASRPHVYNSPLHF. The chain recombines TRBV27 with TRBJ1-6; the D is unclear. The CDR3 covers 14 residues. Germline loops: CDR1 MNHEY, CDR2 SMNVEV (reference sequence). The germline V and J ends were trimmed by 6 bases and 3 bases, with 9 bases remaining between them.

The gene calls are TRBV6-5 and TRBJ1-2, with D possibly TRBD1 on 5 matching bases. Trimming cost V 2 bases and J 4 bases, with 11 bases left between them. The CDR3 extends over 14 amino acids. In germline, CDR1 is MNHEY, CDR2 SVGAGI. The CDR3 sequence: CASSYKGLIYGYTF. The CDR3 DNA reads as TGTGCCAGCAGTTACAAGGGGTTGATCTATGGCTACACCTTC.

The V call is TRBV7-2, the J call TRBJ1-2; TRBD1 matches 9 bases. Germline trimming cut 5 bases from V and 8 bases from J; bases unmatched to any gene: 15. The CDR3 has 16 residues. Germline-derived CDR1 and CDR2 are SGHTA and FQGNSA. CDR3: CASSPTPGQGGSGYTF. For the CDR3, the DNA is TGTGCCAGCAGCCCGACTCCGGGACAGGGAGGGAGCGGCTACACCTTC.

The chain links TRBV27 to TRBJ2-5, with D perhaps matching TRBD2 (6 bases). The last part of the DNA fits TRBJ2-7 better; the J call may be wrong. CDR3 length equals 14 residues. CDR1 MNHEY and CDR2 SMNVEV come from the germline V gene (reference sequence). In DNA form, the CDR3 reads TGTGCCAGCAGTTACCGGGACTGGACCTACGAGCAGTACTTC. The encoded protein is CASSYRDWTYEQYF.

The CDR3 nucleotides are TGTGCCAGCTCTAACCTGGACAAAATGGGGGAGCAGTACTTC. Protein product: CASSNLDKMGEQYF. This chain uses TRBV18 with TRBJ2-7; possible D gene TRBD1, 5 bases. Germline V lookup: CDR1 KGHSH, CDR2 LQKENI. V gave up 6 bases and J gave up 7 bases, with 19 bases separating them. This CDR3 region has 14 residues.

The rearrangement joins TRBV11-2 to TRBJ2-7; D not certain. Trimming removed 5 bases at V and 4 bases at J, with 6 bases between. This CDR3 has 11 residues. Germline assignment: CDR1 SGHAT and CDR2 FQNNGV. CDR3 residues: CASSANYEQYF. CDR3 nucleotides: TGTGCCAGCAGCGCCAATTACGAGCAGTACTTC.

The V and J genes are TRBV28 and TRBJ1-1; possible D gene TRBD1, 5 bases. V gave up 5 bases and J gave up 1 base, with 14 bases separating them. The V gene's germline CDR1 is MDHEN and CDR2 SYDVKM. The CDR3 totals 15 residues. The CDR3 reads CASSTYGGANTEAFF. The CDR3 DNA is TGTGCCAGCAGTACGTATGGGGGAGCGAACACTGAAGCTTTCTTT.

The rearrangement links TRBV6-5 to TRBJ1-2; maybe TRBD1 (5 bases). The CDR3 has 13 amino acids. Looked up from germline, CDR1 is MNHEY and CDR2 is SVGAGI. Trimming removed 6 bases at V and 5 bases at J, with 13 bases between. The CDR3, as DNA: TGTGCCAGCAGCGCGGCGGGGGTTTATGGCTACACCTTC. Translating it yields CASSAAGVYGYTF.

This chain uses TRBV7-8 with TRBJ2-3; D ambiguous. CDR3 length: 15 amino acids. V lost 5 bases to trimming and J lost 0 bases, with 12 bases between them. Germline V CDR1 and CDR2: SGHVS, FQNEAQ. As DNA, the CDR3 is TGTGCCAGCAGCCGAAACTGGATCAGCACAGATACGCAGTATTTT. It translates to CASSRNWISTDTQYF. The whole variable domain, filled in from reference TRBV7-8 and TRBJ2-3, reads GAGVSQSPRYKVAKRGQDVALRCDPISGHVSLFWYQQALGQGPEFLTYFQNEAQLDKSGLPSDRFFAERPEGSVSTLKIQRTQQEDSAVYLCASSRNWISTDTQYFGPGTRLTVL.

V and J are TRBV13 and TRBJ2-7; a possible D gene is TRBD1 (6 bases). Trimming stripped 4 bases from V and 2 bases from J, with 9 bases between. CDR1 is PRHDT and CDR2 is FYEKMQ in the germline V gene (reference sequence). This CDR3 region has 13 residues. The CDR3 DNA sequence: TGTGCCAGCAGCTCGGCAGGGGCCTACGAGCAGTACTTC. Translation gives CASSSAGAYEQYF.

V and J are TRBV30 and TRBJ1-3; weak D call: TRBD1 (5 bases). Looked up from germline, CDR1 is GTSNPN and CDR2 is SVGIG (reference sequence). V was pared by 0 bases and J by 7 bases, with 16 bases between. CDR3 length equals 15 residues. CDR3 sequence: CAWSVLWQGGNTIYF. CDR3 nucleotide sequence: TGTGCCTGGAGTGTACTGTGGCAGGGAGGCAACACCATATATTTT.

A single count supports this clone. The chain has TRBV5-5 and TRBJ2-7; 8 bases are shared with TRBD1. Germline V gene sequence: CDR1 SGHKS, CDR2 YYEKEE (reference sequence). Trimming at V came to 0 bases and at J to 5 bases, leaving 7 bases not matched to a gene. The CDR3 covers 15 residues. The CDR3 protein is CASSLEAGGLDEQYF. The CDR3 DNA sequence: TGTGCCAGCAGCTTGGAGGCAGGGGGCTTGGACGAGCAGTACTTC.

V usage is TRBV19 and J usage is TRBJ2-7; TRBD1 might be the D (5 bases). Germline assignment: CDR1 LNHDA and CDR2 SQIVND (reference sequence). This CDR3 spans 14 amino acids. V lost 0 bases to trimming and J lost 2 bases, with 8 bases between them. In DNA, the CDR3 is TGTGCCAGTAGTATAGACAGGGCAGCCTACGAGCAGTACTTC. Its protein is CASSIDRAAYEQYF.

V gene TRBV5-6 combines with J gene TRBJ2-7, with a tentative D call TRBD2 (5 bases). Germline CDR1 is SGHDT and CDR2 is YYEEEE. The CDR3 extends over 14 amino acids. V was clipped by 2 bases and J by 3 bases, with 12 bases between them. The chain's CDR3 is CASSFPGIGYEQYF. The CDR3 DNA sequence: TGTGCCAGCAGCTTCCCGGGAATCGGCTACGAGCAGTACTTC.